These 27 T cell receptor beta chains share one sample of origin, sequenced in a study of technical replicates of blood from a few donors. Profiled with immunoSEQ multiplex PCR; TCRdb holds only in-frame clones, not every one. The sample holds around 84,000 clones, more than 90% seen once. Sequenced input: T cells isolated from PBMCs. The source is a human donor in good health.

The chain uses TRBV27 and TRBJ1-1; 7 nucleotides agree with TRBD1. Trimming cost V 0 bases and J 10 bases; bases outside gene matches: 5. This CDR3 has 13 amino acids. The germline V gene has CDR1 MNHEY and CDR2 SMNVEV (reference sequence). CDR3 amino acids: CASSLSSRGRAFF. CDR3 nucleotide sequence: TGTGCCAGCAGTTTATCGTCCAGGGGGAGAGCTTTCTTT.

The chain has TRBV28 and TRBJ2-2, with a weak D call TRBD1 (6 bases). The CDR3 extends over 16 amino acids. In germline, CDR1 is MDHEN, CDR2 SYDVKM. Trimming left V 7 bases short and J 4 bases short, with 19 bases between. Here the CDR3 DNA reads TGTGCCAGCATATGGGGGACACCGGCAGGCACCGGGGAGCTGTTTTTT. Protein: CASIWGTPAGTGELFF.

The chain joins TRBV29-1 to TRBJ1-1; D is ambiguous. The CDR3 extends over 10 amino acids. CDR1 and CDR2 (germline): SQVTM, ANQGSEA. V lost 2 bases and J 7 bases, leaving 5 bases between the germline ends. The CDR3, as DNA: TGCAGCGTTGAATACAGTGAAGCTTTCTTT. Amino acid sequence: CSVEYSEAFF.

The rearrangement uses TRBV7-8 and TRBJ2-5; 7 positions agree with TRBD2. Germline V gene data show CDR1 as SGHVS and CDR2 as FQNEAQ. Trimming cost V 3 bases and J 4 bases; bases outside gene matches: 5. This CDR3 is built from 14 residues. The CDR3 spells CASSFGGDLETQYF. CDR3 in DNA: TGTGCCAGCAGCTTTGGGGGGGATTTAGAGACCCAGTACTTC.

The chain carries TRBV27 and TRBJ2-2, with D possibly TRBD2 on 7 matching bases. This CDR3 has 14 residues. V lost 3 bases, J lost 7 bases, and 12 bases lay in between. Germline lookup yields CDR1 MNHEY and CDR2 SMNVEV (reference sequence). In DNA form, the CDR3 reads TGTGCCAGCAGTTTCCAGCGGGACATCGGGGAGCTGTTTTTT. The encoded protein is CASSFQRDIGELFF.

The count of this clone is one. This chain joins TRBV6-6 and TRBJ2-1; 8 nucleotides line up with TRBD2. CDR3 length: 16 amino acids. The germline CDR1 and CDR2 sequences are MNHNY and SVGAGI (reference sequence). After removal of 0 bases from V and 5 bases from J, the junction contained 6 bases not matched to a gene. CDR3 region: CASSYSDTSGDNEQFF. CDR3 in DNA: TGTGCCAGCAGTTACTCGGATACTAGCGGAGACAATGAGCAGTTCTTC.

The V call is TRBV29-1, the J call TRBJ2-1, with a tentative D call TRBD1 (5 bases). Germline-derived CDR1 and CDR2 are SQVTM and ANQGSEA. This CDR3 is built from 15 residues. V was trimmed by 3 bases and J by 4 bases, leaving 16 bases between them. The CDR3 loop is CSVDLGGQGYNEQFF. CDR3 in DNA: TGCAGCGTTGATCTCGGTGGGCAGGGTTACAATGAGCAGTTCTTC.

The chain uses TRBV27 and TRBJ2-7, with 9 bases matching TRBD2. Germline values: CDR1 MNHEY, CDR2 SMNVEV (reference sequence). This CDR3 comprises 15 residues. V shed 5 bases, J shed 3 bases, and the junction held 8 bases outside the gene matches. The CDR3 nucleotides are TGTGCCAGCAGTCCCTCCCTAGCGGGGAACTACGAGCAGTACTTC. Its protein is CASSPSLAGNYEQYF.

The V and J genes are TRBV28 and TRBJ2-7, with TRBD1 as a possible D gene (7 bases). Trimming stripped 6 bases from V and 2 bases from J, with 29 bases between. From germline, CDR1 is MDHEN and CDR2 SYDVKM. The CDR3 consists of 19 residues. The CDR3 DNA reads TGTGCCAGCAGCCCTACGGGAGACTACCAGGGGGAGCGGACCTACGAGCAGTACTTC. Residues: CASSPTGDYQGERTYEQYF.

The chain is built from TRBV6-5 and TRBJ2-2, with D perhaps TRBD2 (5 bases). The V and J ends lost 5 bases and 4 bases respectively, with 14 bases between them. This CDR3 comprises 15 residues. Germline V gene lookup returns CDR1 MNHEY and CDR2 SVGAGI. The CDR3 DNA sequence: TGTGCCAGCAGTCCCCACCCACGGGGCACCGGGGAGCTGTTTTTT. Translating it yields CASSPHPRGTGELFF.

In DNA form, the CDR3 reads TGTGCCAGCAGCCCCTCGTCTAGCGGTCATTACAATGAGCAGTTCTTC. Translating it yields CASSPSSSGHYNEQFF. This chain uses TRBV7-3 with TRBJ2-1; 7 bases line up with TRBD2. This CDR3 is built from 16 residues. V shed 5 bases and J 4 bases; nucleotides not matched to a gene: 11. In germline, CDR1 is SGHTA, CDR2 FQGTGA.

This chain connects TRBV27 to TRBJ1-4, with D maybe TRBD1 (6 bases). Germline CDR1 MNHEY, CDR2 SMNVEV (reference sequence). The V and J ends lost 6 bases and 6 bases respectively, with 8 bases between them. The CDR3 runs to 12 residues. CDR3 sequence: CASRRQDEKLFF. The CDR3 DNA is TGTGCCAGCAGACGACAGGATGAAAAACTGTTTTTT.

The V and J genes are TRBV6-5 and TRBJ1-1, with unresolved D. V lost 1 base and J 1 base, leaving 7 bases between the germline ends. From germline, CDR1 is MNHEY and CDR2 SVGAGI. The CDR3 runs to 14 residues. CDR3 sequence: CASSYWAGNTEAFF. The CDR3 DNA sequence: TGTGCCAGCAGTTACTGGGCCGGGAACACTGAAGCTTTCTTT.

The chain joins TRBV6-4 to TRBJ1-5; D is ambiguous. Trimming pared 5 bases from V and 7 bases from J, leaving 18 bases between. The germline V gene encodes CDR1 MRHNA and CDR2 SNTAGT. The CDR3 runs to 15 residues. The CDR3 reads CASSTTSRGGQPQHF. As DNA, the CDR3 is TGTGCCAGCAGTACGACATCACGAGGAGGGCAGCCCCAGCATTTT.

This chain connects TRBV6-5 to TRBJ2-7; D remains unclear. Trimming cost V 10 bases and J 0 bases, with 16 bases left between them. The germline gives CDR1 MNHEY, CDR2 SVGAGI. The length of the CDR3 is 14 residues. The CDR3 region has the DNA TGTGCCACCGTGAAGTCGGGTGGCTCCTACGAGCAGTACTTC. Translating gives CATVKSGGSYEQYF.

CDR3 loop: CASSLRTSNPTDTQYF. The CDR3 DNA sequence: TGTGCCAGCAGCTTAAGGACTAGTAACCCCACAGATACGCAGTATTTT. The chain links TRBV7-3 to TRBJ2-3; 7 nucleotides line up with TRBD2. There are 16 residues in the CDR3. CDR1 is SGHTA, CDR2 FQGTGA, per germline. With 1 base clipped from V and 2 bases from J, the junction kept 6 bases outside the gene matches.

The chain carries TRBV11-2 and TRBJ1-1; possibly TRBD1 for D (6 bases). This CDR3 is 19 amino acids long. The V gene's germline CDR1 is SGHAT and CDR2 FQNNGV. V lost 0 bases, J lost 1 base, and 21 bases lay in between. CDR3 amino acids: CASSLERVTGPPENTEAFF. In nucleotides, the CDR3 is TGTGCCAGCAGCTTAGAGCGGGTGACAGGTCCCCCCGAGAACACTGAAGCTTTCTTT.

In this sample, this clone turned up once. The chain combines TRBV30 with TRBJ1-2, with D uncertain. The V gene's germline CDR1 is GTSNPN and CDR2 SVGIG (reference sequence). CDR3 length: 12 residues. V was pared by 3 bases and J by 8 bases, with 13 bases between. CDR3 protein: CAWSSLTGGYTF. The CDR3 region has the DNA TGTGCCTGGAGCTCTCTCACGGGGGGCTACACCTTC. The full variable domain, completed using reference TRBV30 and TRBJ1-2, is SQTIHQWPATLVQPVGSPLSLECTVEGTSNPNLYWYRQAAGRGLQLLFYSVGIGQISSEVPQNLSASRPQDRQFILSSKKLLLSDSGFYLCAWSSLTGGYTFGSGTRLTVV.

This clone occurred once. The genes are TRBV7-2 and TRBJ1-2; 9 positions agree with TRBD1. CDR1 SGHTA and CDR2 FQGNSA come from the germline V gene. V lost 5 bases to trimming and J lost 7 bases; unmatched junction nucleotides: 5. This CDR3 has 13 residues. The CDR3, as DNA: TGTGCCAGCAGCGCACAGGGGGCCGGTGGCTACACCTTC. It translates to CASSAQGAGGYTF.

The sample holds one count of this clone. This chain links TRBV30 with TRBJ1-4, with TRBD1 matching over 10 bases. After removal of 3 bases from V and 7 bases from J, the junction contained 8 bases not matched to a gene. The CDR3 spans 15 residues. CDR1 and CDR2 from the germline V gene are GTSNPN and SVGIG (reference sequence). The DNA for the CDR3 is TGTGCCTGGAGAGGAGGGACAGGGGAAACTGAAAAACTGTTTTTT. It yields the protein CAWRGGTGETEKLFF.

This chain joins TRBV7-2 and TRBJ2-2; the D gene is possibly TRBD2 (6 bases). There are 14 residues in the CDR3. Per germline, CDR1 SGHTA and CDR2 FQGNSA. Trimming pared 4 bases from V and 3 bases from J, leaving 9 bases between. The CDR3 DNA reads TGTGCCAGCAGCTGGAGGGAGGACACCGGGGAGCTGTTTTTT. Its translation: CASSWREDTGELFF.

The sample holds one count of this clone. The rearrangement uses TRBV28 and TRBJ1-5; no clear D. Germline V gene sequence: CDR1 MDHEN, CDR2 SYDVKM. This CDR3 is 14 amino acids long. V gave up 5 bases and J gave up 7 bases, with 15 bases separating them. The CDR3 DNA reads TGTGCCAGCAGTCCCCGACTGGGAGGACAGCCCCAGCATTTT. Translating gives CASSPRLGGQPQHF.

The chain has TRBV28 and TRBJ2-3; 8 bases are shared with TRBD2. Germline CDR1 is MDHEN and CDR2 is SYDVKM. CDR3 size: 15 residues. V was clipped by 4 bases and J by 6 bases; unmatched bases: 9. Written as DNA, the CDR3 is TGTGCCAGCAGTTCTCAGCGGGAGTCTCTTGATACGCAGTATTTT. Residues: CASSSQRESLDTQYF.

This clone was observed once. J is TRBJ2-5 and V is TRBV10-3; a weak D match, TRBD2 (5 bases). V gave up 4 bases and J gave up 2 bases, with 8 bases separating them. The CDR3 length is 13 residues. CDR1 is ENHRY, CDR2 SYGVKD, per germline. The CDR3 DNA is TGTGCCATCAGTGCCGGGGTTCAAGAGACCCAGTACTTC. It yields the protein CAISAGVQETQYF.

This clone was observed once. The rearrangement uses TRBV11-2 and TRBJ2-7, with D unresolved. Trimming removed 4 bases at V and 3 bases at J, with 16 bases between. CDR3 size: 15 residues. Germline V gives CDR1 SGHAT, CDR2 FQNNGV. The CDR3 loop is CASSSSYSTYYEQYF. The CDR3 DNA sequence: TGTGCCAGCAGCTCCTCATATTCTACCTACTACGAGCAGTACTTC.

The chain has TRBV4-2 and TRBJ1-2; TRBD1 is a possible D gene (6 bases). Germline CDR1 and CDR2: LGHNA and YNFKEQ. Trimming left V 4 bases short and J 8 bases short, with 20 bases between. This CDR3 contains 15 residues. DNA for the CDR3: TGTGCCAGCAGCCCCGCCTTTGAGGGGGTTGGAGGCTACACCTTC. This sequence encodes CASSPAFEGVGGYTF.

The chain recombines TRBV7-9 with TRBJ2-7, with D possibly TRBD1 on 5 matching bases. Trimming left V 5 bases short and J 5 bases short, with 10 bases between. This CDR3 comprises 12 residues. Germline assignment: CDR1 SEHNR and CDR2 FQNEAQ (reference sequence). The CDR3 coding sequence is TGTGCCAGCAGCCCCCAAGGGGACGAGCAGTACTTC. Translated: CASSPQGDEQYF.